This is a list of T cell receptor beta chains from one sample in a study of T cells in Graves' hyperthyroidism and ophthalmopathy. TCRdb re-derived calls from the multiplex PCR reads in MiXCR, one entry per CDR3 protein. This sample carries about 570,000 distinct CDR3 sequences, approximately 44% of them seen once, and the ten largest clones take about 20%. The sample taken for sequencing was peripheral blood or thyroid tissue (not recorded which). These receptors were obtained from an adult woman with Graves' disease, either hyperthyroidism or ophthalmopathy (not recorded which). The CDR3 runs from the conserved cysteine through the conserved F or W. Each record gives: V gene, clone size, CDR3 length, D gene, J gene, CDR3 protein, CDR3 DNA. A D gene is named only where the DNA matches it firmly. Not every row has a clone size; where given, it reads once, few, many or a size class.

V: TRBV20-1; size: .; length: 13; D: .; J: TRBJ2-7; CDR3: CSAKFDSFYEQYF; DNA: TGCAGTGCTAAGTTCGACAGCTTCTACGAGCAGTACTTC
V: TRBV5-1; size: once; length: 12; D: .; J: TRBJ1-5; CDR3: CASGREGLDEHF; DNA: TGCGCCAGCGGGCGGGAGGGTCTGGACGAGCATTTT
V: TRBV20-1; size: many; length: 14; D: .; J: TRBJ2-7; CDR3: CSASTGRFLYEQYF; DNA: TGCAGTGCTAGCACAGGGCGTTTTTTATACGAGCAGTACTTC
V: TRBV5-1; size: few; length: 15; D: .; J: TRBJ2-5; CDR3: CASSFWAGKQETQYF; DNA: TGCGCCAGCAGCTTTTGGGCGGGGAAGCAAGAGACCCAGTACTTC
V: TRBV2; size: many; length: 14; D: TRBD1; J: TRBJ2-5; CDR3: CASSGDRGHETQYF; DNA: TGTGCCAGCAGTGGAGACAGGGGGCACGAGACCCAGTACTTC
V: TRBV20-1; size: once; length: 14; D: TRBD1; J: TRBJ2-2; CDR3: CSAGGQGSTGELFF; DNA: TGCAGTGCCGGGGGACAGGGGAGCACCGGGGAGCTGTTTTTT
V: TRBV6-1; size: many; length: 16; D: .; J: TRBJ2-2; CDR3: CASSEAPGMGTGELFF; DNA: TGTGCCAGCAGTGAAGCCCCAGGAATGGGAACCGGGGAGCTGTTTTTT
V: TRBV7-8; size: .; length: 18; D: TRBD2; J: TRBJ2-2; CDR3: CASSLGRGREGLTGELFF; DNA: TGTGCCAGCAGCTTAGGGCGGGGCCGGGAGGGCCTTACCGGGGAGCTGTTTTTT
V: TRBV29-1; size: many; length: 13; D: TRBD1; J: TRBJ2-7; CDR3: CSVGGTGTFEQYF; DNA: TGCAGCGTTGGGGGGACAGGAACATTCGAGCAGTACTTC
V: TRBV29-1; size: .; length: 15; D: .; J: TRBJ2-2; CDR3: CSSERTFANTGELFF; DNA: TGCAGCAGTGAGCGGACGTTCGCGAACACCGGGGAGCTGTTTTTT
V: TRBV7-9; size: few; length: 16; D: TRBD1; J: TRBJ2-7; CDR3: CASSLPRQGVTYEQYF; DNA: TGTGCCAGCAGCCTTCCTAGACAGGGGGTCACCTACGAGCAGTACTTC
V: TRBV6-6; size: many; length: 15; D: TRBD1; J: TRBJ2-7; CDR3: CASSLGTGSTYEQYF; DNA: TGTGCCAGCAGTCTGGGGACAGGGAGCACCTACGAGCAGTACTTC
V: TRBV5-1; size: .; length: 15; D: .; J: TRBJ2-7; CDR3: CASSLVGGPAYEQYF; DNA: TGCGCCAGCAGCTTGGTTGGGGGTCCAGCCTACGAGCAGTACTTC
V: TRBV20-1; size: .; length: 11; D: .; J: TRBJ1-5; CDR3: CSARAPGAQHF; DNA: TGCAGTGCTAGGGCCCCGGGGGCCCAGCATTTT
V: TRBV19; size: .; length: 15; D: .; J: TRBJ1-1; CDR3: CASSMRETVDTEAFF; DNA: TGTGCCAGTAGTATGAGGGAGACGGTCGACACTGAAGCTTTCTTT
V: TRBV29-1; size: .; length: 13; D: TRBD1; J: TRBJ2-6; CDR3: CSVDGTGGNVLTF; DNA: TGCAGCGTTGACGGGACAGGGGGCAACGTCCTGACTTTC
V: TRBV20-1; size: once; length: 14; D: TRBD1; J: TRBJ1-5; CDR3: CSARGDREDQPQHF; DNA: TGCAGTGCGAGAGGGGACAGGGAGGATCAGCCCCAGCATTTT
V: TRBV6-1; size: many; length: 15; D: TRBD1; J: TRBJ1-6; CDR3: CASSEWGQLNSPLHF; DNA: TGTGCCAGCAGTGAATGGGGACAGTTGAATTCACCCCTCCACTTT
V: TRBV9; size: .; length: 15; D: .; J: TRBJ2-5; CDR3: CASSDDGGAGETQYF; DNA: TGTGCCAGCAGCGACGACGGAGGGGCGGGCGAGACCCAGTACTTC
V: TRBV13; size: .; length: 12; D: .; J: TRBJ2-7; CDR3: CASSDYSYEQYF; DNA: TGTGCCAGCAGTGACTACTCCTACGAGCAGTACTTC
V: TRBV29-1; size: once; length: 14; D: TRBD1; J: TRBJ2-7; CDR3: CSALYRGTSYEQYF; DNA: TGCAGCGCCCTTTACAGGGGTACCTCCTACGAGCAGTACTTC
V: TRBV20-1; size: .; length: 11; D: .; J: TRBJ2-5; CDR3: CSANLAETQYF; DNA: TGCAGTGCTAATTTGGCTGAGACCCAGTACTTC
V: TRBV12-3/TRBV12-4; size: .; length: 14; D: TRBD1; J: TRBJ1-5; CDR3: CASRPGGSWQPQHF; DNA: TGTGCCAGCAGGCCAGGGGGCAGCTGGCAGCCCCAGCATTTT
V: TRBV19; size: many; length: 14; D: TRBD1; J: TRBJ1-4; CDR3: CASTADRVREKLFF; DNA: TGTGCCAGTACCGCGGACAGGGTGCGCGAAAAACTGTTTTTT
V: TRBV7-9; size: .; length: 15; D: TRBD1; J: TRBJ2-3; CDR3: CASSGGTGKGDTQYF; DNA: TGTGCCAGCAGCGGTGGGACAGGGAAGGGGGATACGCAGTATTTT
V: TRBV12-3/TRBV12-4; size: .; length: 18; D: .; J: TRBJ2-7; CDR3: CASSYEGGGNVKLHEQYF; DNA: TGTGCCAGCAGTTACGAAGGGGGGGGAAATGTTAAACTCCACGAGCAGTACTTC
V: TRBV5-1; size: many; length: 15; D: TRBD1; J: TRBJ1-1; CDR3: CASSFSTGAHTEAFF; DNA: TGCGCCAGCAGCTTCTCGACAGGGGCCCACACTGAAGCTTTCTTT
V: TRBV12-3/TRBV12-4; size: many; length: 14; D: .; J: TRBJ1-2; CDR3: CASSYGAFNYGYTF; DNA: TGTGCCAGCAGTTACGGGGCCTTCAACTATGGCTACACCTTC
V: TRBV12-3/TRBV12-4; size: many; length: 13; D: .; J: TRBJ1-5; CDR3: CASSFARDQPQHF; DNA: TGTGCCAGCAGTTTCGCCCGTGACCAGCCCCAGCATTTT
V: TRBV11-2; size: many; length: 15; D: TRBD1; J: TRBJ1-4; CDR3: CASRQLGTGDEKLFF; DNA: TGTGCCAGCAGACAATTAGGGACAGGGGACGAAAAACTGTTTTTT
V: TRBV7-9; size: few; length: 15; D: TRBD2; J: TRBJ2-5; CDR3: CASSVGGSGPETQYF; DNA: TGTGCCAGCAGCGTAGGCGGGAGTGGCCCAGAGACCCAGTACTTC